This T cell receptor (beta chain) was recovered during a study of naive and memory T cell subsets. This CDR3 is 14 amino acids long. In germline, CDR1 is SGHTA, CDR2 FQGNSA. After removal of 5 bases from V and 5 bases from J, the junction contained 6 bases not matched to a gene. This clonotype was seen a handful of times. An equimolar mix of two oligonucleotides served as the beta constant-region primer for TRBC1 and TRBC2. One entry per CDR3 protein, called by TCRdb with MiXCR from the UMI-ligation and nested PCR reads. The table records around 160,000 distinct CDR3 sequences, approximately 17% of them present only once.

This receptor was identified in a human donor in good health. The chain recombines TRBV7-2 with TRBJ2-7, with 10 bases matching TRBD1. Material for sequencing was naive CD4+ T cells from blood. The CDR3, as DNA: TGTGCCAGCAGCGCCGGGACAGGGGACCACGAGCAGTACTTC. It is translated as CASSAGTGDHEQYF.